Described below is a single T cell receptor (beta chain) sequence and its context. As yet, its antigen is unknown. Clones were sequenced by immunoSEQ multiplex PCR, and TCRdb holds only the in-frame ones, with some missing. Of approximately 3,100 clones in the sample, roughly nine tenths were seen once. Over chemoradiotherapy, repertoires were sampled more than once. The sample comes from a study of chemoradiotherapy in HPV16-positive cancers. Study conclusions and caveats: In HPV16-positive patients, HPV-responsive T-cell expansion tracked better recurrence-free survival.

V gave up 2 bases and J gave up 7 bases; unmatched junction bases: 11. CDR3 length equals 18 residues. Germline CDR1 is SGHNT and CDR2 is YENEEA. This sequence originates from a human donor with HPV-associated anogenital cancer. The source material was tumor tissue, sampled from a patient who underwent chemoradiotherapy. The genes are TRBV11-3 and TRBJ2-2; the match to TRBD2 covers 12 bases. DNA for the CDR3: TGTGCCAGCAGCTTATTCCCCCTGACTAGCGGGAGAGGCGGGGAGCTGTTTTTT. This translates into CASSLFPLTSGRGGELFF.